The source of this T cell receptor beta chain is a study of blood T cell repertoires in COVID-19. Sequencing used immunoSEQ multiplex PCR; TCRdb keeps in-frame clones, though not all of them. The sample consists of 200,000 to 250,000 clones, just under 90% of them appearing once. Trimming took 9 bases from V and 4 from J; bases not matched to a gene: 10. This CDR3 region has 15 residues. Germline V CDR1 and CDR2: LNHDA, SQIVND (reference sequence). The gene calls are TRBV19 and TRBJ1-1, with TRBD1 matching 11 bases. This clonotype was sampled from a man aged 25 to 40 with COVID-19, enrolled during active disease. Sequenced sample: peripheral blood. Here the CDR3 reads CASVTGQGGGTEAFF. The CDR3, as DNA: TGTGCCAGCGTAACGGGACAGGGGGGCGGCACTGAAGCTTTCTTT.